These 27 T cell receptor beta chains share one sample of origin, sequenced in a study of blood T cell repertoires in COVID-19. Libraries were prepared by immunoSEQ multiplex PCR; TCRdb keeps only in-frame clonotypes and omits some of them. The sample records 150,000 to 200,000 clones, roughly three quarters being singletons. The sequencing sample was made of peripheral blood. These receptors were obtained from a man aged 55 to 70 with active or convalescent COVID-19.

J is TRBJ2-3 and V is TRBV5-5, with 8 bases matching TRBD2. CDR1 and CDR2 (germline): SGHKS, YYEKEE (reference sequence). Trimming removed 4 bases from V and 2 bases from J; junction bases left unmatched: 6. The CDR3 spans 15 residues. The CDR3 sequence: CASSPIAGLTDTQYF. In DNA, the CDR3 is TGTGCCAGCAGCCCTATAGCGGGACTCACAGATACGCAGTATTTT. The full variable domain, its missing parts supplied by reference TRBV5-5 and TRBJ2-3, is DAGVTQSPTHLIKTRGQQVTLRCSPISGHKSVSWYQQVLGQGPQFIFQYYEKEERGRGNFPDRFSARQFPNYSSELNVNALLLGDSALYLCASSPIAGLTDTQYFGPGTRLTVL.

The chain uses TRBV25-1 and TRBJ2-7; 7 bases are shared with TRBD1. CDR1 and CDR2 from the germline V gene are MGHDK and SYGVNS. The CDR3 runs to 15 residues. The V and J ends lost 0 bases and 4 bases, in that order; junction bases with no gene match: 6. The CDR3 DNA reads TGTGCCAGCAGTGAATACAAGGGACAGCCTTACGAGCAGTACTTC. This translates into CASSEYKGQPYEQYF.

This clone was seen just once. The chain uses TRBV13 and TRBJ1-4, with 7 bases identical to TRBD1. With 5 bases clipped from V and 4 bases from J, the junction kept 7 bases outside the gene matches. Germline CDR1 is PRHDT and CDR2 is FYEKMQ (reference sequence). The length of the CDR3 is 15 residues. The CDR3 nucleotides are TGTGCCAGCAGCCTGCCGGGACAGAATAATGAAAAACTGTTTTTT. Translated, it gives CASSLPGQNNEKLFF. The variable domain in full, with the rest retrieved from reference TRBV13 and TRBJ1-4, is AAGVIQSPRHLIKEKRETATLKCYPIPRHDTVYWYQQGPGQDPQFLISFYEKMQSDKGSIPDRFSAQQFSDYHSELNMSSLELGDSALYFCASSLPGQNNEKLFFGSGTQLSVL.

This rearrangement joins TRBV24-1 to TRBJ1-1; TRBD1 agrees at 10 bases. Germline V gene sequence: CDR1 KGHDR, CDR2 SFDVKD. The CDR3 consists of 14 residues. With 7 bases clipped from V and 6 bases from J, the junction kept 7 bases outside the gene matches. The CDR3: CATRGQGIGAEAFF. CDR3 nucleotides: TGTGCCACCAGGGGACAGGGGATTGGGGCTGAAGCTTTCTTT.

The V and J genes are TRBV6-5 and TRBJ2-7, with a possible D match to TRBD2 (6 bases). V gave up 6 bases and J gave up 2 bases, with 11 bases separating them. The germline V gene encodes CDR1 MNHEY and CDR2 SVGAGI. CDR3 length equals 13 residues. DNA for the CDR3: TGTGCCAGCAGCCTGGGAGGTCCCTACGAGCAGTACTTC. Amino acids: CASSLGGPYEQYF.

V is TRBV5-4 and J is TRBJ2-2; 7 bases are a match to TRBD1. This CDR3 has 14 residues. Germline lookup yields CDR1 SGHNT and CDR2 YYREEE (reference sequence). V trimming: 4 bases; J trimming: 7 bases; junction bases outside the gene matches: 7. Written as DNA, the CDR3 is TGTGCCAGCAGCATGACAGGGTTGGACGGGGAGCTGTTTTTT. Translation gives CASSMTGLDGELFF.

The rearrangement uses TRBV20-1 and TRBJ2-3; no reliable D call. Germline-derived CDR1 and CDR2 are DFQATT and SNEGSKA (reference sequence). CDR3 length: 13 residues. V dropped 3 bases and J dropped 4 bases, with 11 bases sitting between them. As DNA, the CDR3 is TGCAGTGCTAGTAGGCTAGGCGCAGATACGCAGTATTTT. Protein sequence: CSASRLGADTQYF.

The genes are TRBV14 and TRBJ2-7; TRBD1 aligns across 8 bases. Trimming cost V 4 bases and J 8 bases; bases outside gene matches: 16. In germline, CDR1 is SGHDN, CDR2 FVKESK. The CDR3 has 16 residues. CDR3 coding DNA: TGTGCCAGCAGCCTCCTCAGGGGGCGCCGCTATCCGAAGCAGTACTTC. The encoded protein is CASSLLRGRRYPKQYF.

The J gene is TRBJ1-4, the V gene TRBV6-6; TRBD1 aligns across 7 bases. Germline lookup yields CDR1 MNHNY and CDR2 SVGAGI (reference sequence). This CDR3 region has 13 residues. The ends lost 6 bases at V and 2 bases at J; junction bases unmatched: 0. This CDR3 is CASRGGTNEKLFF. The CDR3 nucleotides read TGTGCCAGCAGAGGGGGCACTAATGAAAAACTGTTTTTT.

The chain couples TRBV24-1 to TRBJ2-2, with TRBD2 matching over 8 bases. V lost 4 bases and J lost 1; bases outside the gene matches: 7. Germline CDR1 reads KGHDR; CDR2 reads SFDVKD. CDR3 length equals 17 residues. The CDR3 region is CATSDPLAGGNTGELFF. In DNA form, the CDR3 reads TGTGCCACCAGTGACCCCCTGGCGGGAGGGAACACCGGGGAGCTGTTTTTT.

V usage is TRBV3-1 (or the pseudogene TRBV3-2) and J usage is TRBJ2-5; 10 bases line up with TRBD2. Germline CDR1 and CDR2: LGHDT and YNNKEL (reference sequence). CDR3 length: 18 amino acids. With V trimmed by 4 bases and J by 3 bases, 14 bases remained unmatched. Here the CDR3 reads CASSPEVRLAGEKETQYF. The CDR3 DNA sequence: TGTGCCAGCAGCCCAGAGGTTCGTCTAGCGGGAGAAAAAGAGACCCAGTACTTC.

This chain connects TRBV27 to TRBJ2-7, with 7 bases fitting TRBD1. Losses at the gene ends were 5 bases for V and 2 bases for J; bases not matched to a gene: 6. Germline assignment: CDR1 MNHEY and CDR2 SMNVEV (reference sequence). The CDR3 is 14 residues long. This chain's CDR3 is CASSARTGPYEQYF. The CDR3 region has the DNA TGTGCCAGCAGTGCCAGGACAGGACCCTACGAGCAGTACTTC.

The sample holds one count of this clone. The sample contains more than one DNA sequence encoding this CDR3. The chain carries TRBV3-1 (or the pseudogene TRBV3-2) and TRBJ2-1, with 9 positions matching TRBD2. The length of the CDR3 is 13 residues. The germline CDR1 and CDR2 sequences are LGHDT and YNNKEL (reference sequence). The junction had 1 base not matched to a gene; V was cut back by 4 bases and J by 6 bases. The CDR3 DNA sequence: TGTGCCAGCAGCCCTAGCGGGGCCAATGAGCAGTTCTTC. This gives the protein CASSPSGANEQFF.

This clone was observed a single time. The chain has TRBV18 and TRBJ2-1; D remains ambiguous. The germline CDR1 and CDR2 sequences are KGHSH and LQKENI. The CDR3 runs 13 residues. Trimming cost V 3 bases and J 7 bases, with 10 bases left between them. CDR3 in DNA: TGTGCCAGCTCACCCCTGACCAGGAATGAGCAGTTCTTC. It is translated as CASSPLTRNEQFF.

V and J are TRBV14 and TRBJ1-1; unclear D gene. Germline CDR1 and CDR2: SGHDN and FVKESK. This CDR3 comprises 14 residues. The V and J ends lost 0 bases and 9 bases respectively, with 14 bases between them. CDR3 nucleotides: TGTGCCAGCAGCCAAGAGGGGAGATACCTTAAAGCTTTCTTT. Its translation is CASSQEGRYLKAFF.

This clone came up once. The CDR3 sequence is CASRADRGGQETQYF. The CDR3 DNA reads as TGTGCCAGCAGAGCCGACAGGGGAGGCCAAGAGACCCAGTACTTC. The genes are TRBV2 and TRBJ2-5, with 8 nucleotides matching TRBD1. Germline lookup yields CDR1 SNHLY and CDR2 FYNNEI. The CDR3 extends over 15 amino acids. Unmatched junction bases numbered 7, after V lost 6 bases and J lost 1 base.

In its sample, this clone was seen once. The chain has TRBV5-1 and TRBJ1-6, with TRBD1 identical over 9 bases. Per the germline V gene, CDR1 is SGHRS and CDR2 is YFSETQ. The V segment lost 1 base and the J segment 5 bases; nucleotides outside the gene matches: 1. This CDR3 is 15 amino acids long. For the CDR3, the DNA is TGCGCCAGCAGCTTGAACAGGGGGCATAATTCACCCCTCCACTTT. Its translation: CASSLNRGHNSPLHF.

This sequence joins TRBV7-2 and TRBJ1-1; D gene ambiguous. The CDR3 extends over 12 amino acids. Trimming stripped 5 bases from V and 7 bases from J, with 11 bases between. CDR1 SGHTA and CDR2 FQGNSA come from the germline V gene. CDR3 DNA sequence: TGTGCCAGCAGCGCGGAGGCCAGTGAAGCTTTCTTT. Its translation: CASSAEASEAFF.

The CDR3 coding sequence is TGTGCCAGCAGTTCCCATTATGGCTACACCTTC. It is translated as CASSSHYGYTF. This chain joins TRBV28 and TRBJ1-2; D call uncertain. With 4 bases removed from V and 5 bases from J, the gap between germline ends came to 5 bases. CDR3 size: 11 residues. Germline V lookup: CDR1 MDHEN, CDR2 SYDVKM.

V is TRBV20-1 and J is TRBJ2-7; the match to TRBD2 covers 12 bases. There are 11 residues in the CDR3. Germline-derived CDR1 and CDR2 are DFQATT and SNEGSKA (reference sequence). The V gene end was trimmed by 6 bases and the J gene end by 10 bases; junction bases not matched to a gene: 4. DNA for the CDR3: TGCAGTGCCCCGACTAGCGGGAGACAGTACTTC. This encodes CSAPTSGRQYF.

This chain connects TRBV7-8 to TRBJ1-3, with no clear D. V shed 3 bases and J shed 14 bases, with 11 bases lying between them. CDR1 and CDR2 from the germline V gene are SGHVS and FQNEAQ. This CDR3 is built from 11 residues. CDR3 DNA: TGTGCCAGCAGCTTGGCCTCCCCTTTATATTTT. It is translated as CASSLASPLYF.

CDR3 region: CSGDTGKTQYF. The CDR3 nucleotides are TGCAGTGGGGACACGGGAAAGACCCAGTACTTC. V is TRBV20-1 and J is TRBJ2-5, with a tentative D call TRBD1 (6 bases). CDR1 is DFQATT and CDR2 is SNEGSKA in the germline V gene (reference sequence). CDR3 length equals 11 residues. V shed 7 bases and J shed 6 bases, with 12 bases lying between them.

V gene TRBV30 combines with J gene TRBJ1-1, with D possibly matching TRBD1 (5 bases). There are 13 residues in the CDR3. V was trimmed by 3 bases and J by 5 bases, leaving 13 bases between them. Germline CDR1 GTSNPN, CDR2 SVGIG (reference sequence). CDR3 residues: CAWSGGGDTEAFF. The CDR3 DNA is TGTGCCTGGAGCGGGGGGGGAGATACTGAAGCTTTCTTT.

The gene calls are TRBV10-3 and TRBJ2-1, with 10 bases fitting TRBD1. CDR3 length equals 13 residues. Per germline, CDR1 ENHRY and CDR2 SYGVKD. V lost 4 bases, J lost 7 bases, and 1 base stayed unmatched. The CDR3 region has the DNA TGTGCCATCAGTGGGGACAGGGGAAATGAGCAGTTCTTC. It codes for CAISGDRGNEQFF.

There are a few counts of this clone. The gene calls are TRBV7-2 and TRBJ2-1; 7 nucleotides align to TRBD2. The CDR3 contains 14 residues. Germline V gives CDR1 SGHTA, CDR2 FQGNSA. V lost 6 bases to trimming and J lost 7 bases; unmatched junction nucleotides: 9. The CDR3 sequence is CASSWGGSSNEQFF. The DNA of the CDR3 is TGTGCCAGCAGTTGGGGCGGGAGTAGTAATGAGCAGTTCTTC.

The CDR3 DNA reads as TGTGCCAGCAGCTTGCCTAGCGGGAGGCAAGTGGATGAGCAGTTCTTC. Protein product: CASSLPSGRQVDEQFF. The chain recombines TRBV5-6 with TRBJ2-1; 11 bases align to TRBD2. Per the germline V gene, CDR1 is SGHDT and CDR2 is YYEEEE. CDR3 size: 16 residues. V trimming: 1 base; J trimming: 8 bases; junction bases outside the gene matches: 8.

The rearrangement uses TRBV5-4 and TRBJ2-7; 7 nucleotides line up with TRBD1. Unmatched junction bases numbered 9, after V lost 1 base and J lost 5 bases. The germline V gene has CDR1 SGHNT and CDR2 YYREEE (reference sequence). The CDR3 length is 15 residues. The CDR3 sequence is CASSLRQGEADEQYF. The CDR3 region has the DNA TGTGCCAGCAGCTTGCGACAGGGCGAAGCCGACGAGCAGTACTTC.